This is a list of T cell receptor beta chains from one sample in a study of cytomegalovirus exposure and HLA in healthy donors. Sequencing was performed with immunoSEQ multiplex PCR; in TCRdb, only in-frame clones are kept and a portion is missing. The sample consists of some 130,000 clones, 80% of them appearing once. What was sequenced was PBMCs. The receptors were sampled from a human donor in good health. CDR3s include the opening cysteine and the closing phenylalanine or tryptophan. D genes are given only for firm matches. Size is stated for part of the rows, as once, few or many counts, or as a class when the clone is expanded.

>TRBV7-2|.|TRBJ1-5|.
TGTGCCAGCAGCCCCCGGGACTCGAGCAATCAGCCCCAGCATTTT
CASSPRDSSNQPQHF
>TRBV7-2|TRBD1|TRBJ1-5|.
TGTGCCAGCAGCGCCCAGACAGGGGGCAATCAGCCCCAGCATTTT
CASSAQTGGNQPQHF
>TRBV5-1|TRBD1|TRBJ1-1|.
TGCGCCAGCAGCTTGGAACAGGGGGCTGAAGCTTTCTTT
CASSLEQGAEAFF
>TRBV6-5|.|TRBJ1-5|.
TGTGCCAGCAGTACCCTCGGGGGGCGCAATCAGCCCCAGCATTTT
CASSTLGGRNQPQHF
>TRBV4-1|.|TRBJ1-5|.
TGTGCCAGCAGCCAAGACGATCAGGGGTTCCAGCCCCAGCATTTT
CASSQDDQGFQPQHF
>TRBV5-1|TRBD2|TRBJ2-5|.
TGCGCCAGCGCTCGGAGAGCGGGGGGTCTCCAAGAGACCCAGTACTTC
CASARRAGGLQETQYF
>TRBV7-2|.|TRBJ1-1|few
TGTGCCAGCAGCTTCCCCCGGGACATGGTGAACACTGAAGCTTTCTTT
CASSFPRDMVNTEAFF
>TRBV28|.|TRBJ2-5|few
TGTGCCAGCAGTTTACGGGAGACCCAGTACTTC
CASSLRETQYF
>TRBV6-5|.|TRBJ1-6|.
TGTGCCAGCAACGAGGTTCATAATTCACCCCTCCACTTT
CASNEVHNSPLHF
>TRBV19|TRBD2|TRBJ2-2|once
TGTGCCAGTAGTTTGCTAGCGGGGGGATTTACCGGGGAGCTGTTTTTT
CASSLLAGGFTGELFF
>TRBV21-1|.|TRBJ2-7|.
TGTGCCAGCAGCAAATCGTCTCGGGAACCCTACGAGCAGTACTTC
CASSKSSREPYEQYF
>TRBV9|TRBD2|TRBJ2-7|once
TGTGCCAGCAGCGAGGGACTAGCGGGGGAGAGCTCCTACGAGCAGTACTTC
CASSEGLAGESSYEQYF
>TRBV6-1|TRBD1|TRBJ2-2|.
TGTGCCAGCACCCGGACAGGGGACTCCACCGGGGAGCTGTTTTTT
CASTRTGDSTGELFF
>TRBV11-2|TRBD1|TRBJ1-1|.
TGTGCCAGCAACAGGGGGGGTATCGCTGAAGCTTTCTTT
CASNRGGIAEAFF
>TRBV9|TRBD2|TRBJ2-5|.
TGTGCCAGTCGGGGGGAAGGTCAGCTCCAGTACTTC
CASRGEGQLQYF
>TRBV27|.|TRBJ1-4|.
TGTGCCAGCAGCTGGTCAGGGGCAACTAATGAAAAACTGTTTTTT
CASSWSGATNEKLFF
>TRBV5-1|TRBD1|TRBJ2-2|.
TGCGCCAGCAGCCCGGGACAGGGGAGGTCCGGGGAGCTGTTTTTT
CASSPGQGRSGELFF
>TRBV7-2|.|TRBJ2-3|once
TGTGCCAGCAGCTTAGTTCAAGGGGCCATAGATACGCAGTATTTT
CASSLVQGAIDTQYF
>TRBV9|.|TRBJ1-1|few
TGTGCCAGCAGCGTAGGGGGCCTGGGACAAAATGGGGCTTTCTTT
CASSVGGLGQNGAFF
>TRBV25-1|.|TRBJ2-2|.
TGTGCCAGCACGGGGGACTCTCTCTCCACCGGGGAGCTGTTTTTT
CASTGDSLSTGELFF
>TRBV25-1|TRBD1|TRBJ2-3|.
TGTGCCAGCAGTGAATATTTCCCGACAGGGAAGGGGGAAGATACGCAGTATTTT
CASSEYFPTGKGEDTQYF
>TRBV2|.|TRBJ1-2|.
TGTGCCAGCAGCCCTTGGACAGTGAACTATGGCTACACCTTC
CASSPWTVNYGYTF
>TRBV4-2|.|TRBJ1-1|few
TGTGCCAGCAGCCAAGAGACAGTTATGAACACTGAAGCTTTCTTT
CASSQETVMNTEAFF
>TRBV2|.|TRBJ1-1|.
TGTGCCAGCAGGGGGCCCGTAGCGGGCACTGAAGCTTTCTTT
CASRGPVAGTEAFF
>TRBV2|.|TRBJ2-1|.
TGTGCCAGCAGGCAACTACCCAATGAGCAGTTCTTC
CASRQLPNEQFF
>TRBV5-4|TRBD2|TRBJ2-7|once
TGTGCCAGCAGCTTGGGTAGCGGGGCCTACGAGCAGTACTTC
CASSLGSGAYEQYF
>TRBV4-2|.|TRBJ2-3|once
TGTGCCAGCAGCCTCGGGGGAAAGCGGGATACGCAGTATTTT
CASSLGGKRDTQYF
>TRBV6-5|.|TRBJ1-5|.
TGTGCCAGCACGAGGAGCATAGGGGAGCCCCAGCATTTT
CASTRSIGEPQHF
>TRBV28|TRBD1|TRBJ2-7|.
TGTGCCAGCAGGGGGACAGGCTTTTTGTCCTACGAGCAGTACTTC
CASRGTGFLSYEQYF